This T cell receptor (beta chain) originates from a study of OX40 agonist ivuxolimab in advanced cancers. Overall study context: Hepatocellular carcinoma, melanoma, renal cell or head and neck cancer occurred in dose-escalation patients. Three patients had partial responses: one hepatocellular carcinoma, two cutaneous melanoma.

V trimming: 5 bases; J trimming: 8 bases; junction bases outside the gene matches: 8. The V gene's germline CDR1 is SGHTA and CDR2 FQGNSA. The CDR3 is made up of 14 amino acids. The table came from immunoSEQ multiplex PCR; TCRdb's copy has only in-frame clones and leaves some out. The table lists roughly 35,000 clones, about 87% of them singletons. Comment on this clone: No antigen is known for it.

Points from the study as a whole: Some nonresponders likewise displayed low normalized T-cell clonal expansion. CD8+ T cells showed, on average, more clonal expansion than CD4+ cells.

This receptor was obtained from an adult with an advanced solid tumor such as melanoma, head and neck, liver or kidney cancer. The source material was CD4+ or CD8+ T cells sorted from blood, sampled in a trial of the OX40 agonist ivuxolimab. J is TRBJ2-2 and V is TRBV7-2, with 7 bases aligning to TRBD1. The CDR3 sequence is CASSQTGAWGELFF. The CDR3 coding sequence is TGTGCCAGCAGCCAAACAGGGGCGTGGGGGGAGCTGTTTTTT.